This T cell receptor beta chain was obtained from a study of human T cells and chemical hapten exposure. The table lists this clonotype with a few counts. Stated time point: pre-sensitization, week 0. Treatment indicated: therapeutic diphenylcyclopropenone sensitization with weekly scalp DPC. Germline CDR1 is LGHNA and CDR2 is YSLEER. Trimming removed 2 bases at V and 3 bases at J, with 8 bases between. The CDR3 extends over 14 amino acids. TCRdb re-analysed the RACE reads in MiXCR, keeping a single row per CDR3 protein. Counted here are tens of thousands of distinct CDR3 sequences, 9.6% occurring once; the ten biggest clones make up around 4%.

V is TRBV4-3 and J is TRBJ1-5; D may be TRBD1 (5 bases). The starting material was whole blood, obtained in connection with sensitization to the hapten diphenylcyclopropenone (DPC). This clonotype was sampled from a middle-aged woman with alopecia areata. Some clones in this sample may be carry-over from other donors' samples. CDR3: CASSQSGTNQPQHF. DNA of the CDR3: TGCGCCAGCAGCCAAAGCGGGACCAATCAGCCCCAGCATTTT.